Listed here are 31 T cell receptor beta chains from one sample, sequenced in a study of blood T cell repertoires in COVID-19. Sequencing was performed with immunoSEQ multiplex PCR; in TCRdb, only in-frame clones are kept and a portion is missing. Found here are about 75,000 clones, 75% to 85% of them singletons; the top ten hold about 22%. Sequenced input: peripheral blood. Receptors originate from a woman in her fifties or sixties with acute or convalescent COVID-19.

V is TRBV6-5 and J is TRBJ2-3; D is perhaps TRBD2 (7 bases). CDR1 and CDR2 from the germline V gene are MNHEY and SVGAGI. The CDR3 extends over 15 amino acids. V lost 4 bases and J 2 bases, leaving 13 bases between the germline ends. The CDR3 loop is CASSLGGTTTDTQYF. The CDR3 DNA sequence: TGTGCCAGCAGTTTAGGGGGGACTACCACAGATACGCAGTATTTT.

This clone has just one count. The chain recombines TRBV4-2 with TRBJ2-7, with 8 bases fitting TRBD2. The germline CDR1 and CDR2 sequences are LGHNA and YNFKEQ. With 3 bases clipped from V and 3 bases from J, the junction kept 13 bases outside the gene matches. The CDR3 extends over 17 amino acids. Here the CDR3 DNA reads TGTGCCAGCAGCCATCCCAGGTCCAGCGGGGGAATCTACGAGCAGTACTTC. Its protein is CASSHPRSSGGIYEQYF.

The chain is built from TRBV6-5 and TRBJ1-1; D may be TRBD1 (5 bases). Trimming took 8 bases from V and 5 from J, leaving 15 bases between them. Germline CDR1 is MNHEY and CDR2 is SVGAGI. This CDR3 contains 13 residues. CDR3 bases: TGTGCCAGCCTTTCAGGGTCGAAAACTGAAGCTTTCTTT. As protein: CASLSGSKTEAFF.

V is TRBV7-9 and J is TRBJ2-1, with D unresolved. The CDR3 extends over 13 amino acids. V gave up 1 base and J gave up 2 bases, with 3 bases separating them. The germline gives CDR1 SEHNR, CDR2 FQNEAQ (reference sequence). The CDR3 nucleotides are TGTGCCAGCAGCTTAGTCACCTACAATGAGCAGTTCTTC. Its translation is CASSLVTYNEQFF.

The V gene is TRBV29-1, the J gene TRBJ2-5, with 7 bases aligning to TRBD1. Germline V lookup: CDR1 SQVTM, CDR2 ANQGSEA. The junction had 8 bases not matched to a gene; V was cut back by 6 bases and J by 4 bases. The CDR3 sequence is 13 residues long. CDR3 bases: TGCAGCGTGAGGGGGCAAGGGAGAGAGACCCAGTACTTC. The encoded protein is CSVRGQGRETQYF.

The gene calls are TRBV12-3 or TRBV12-4 and TRBJ1-1; D is perhaps TRBD1 (5 bases). The CDR3 is 13 amino acids. V was clipped by 7 bases and J by 4 bases, with 13 bases between them. CDR3 sequence reads: CASNPSGGTEAFF. In DNA, the CDR3 is TGTGCCAGCAACCCATCGGGGGGCACTGAAGCTTTCTTT.

The rearrangement uses TRBV19 and TRBJ2-6; TRBD1 aligns across 9 bases. With 4 bases clipped from V and 2 bases from J, the junction kept 6 bases outside the gene matches. The germline V gene has CDR1 LNHDA and CDR2 SQIVND (reference sequence). The CDR3 covers 17 residues. The CDR3 reads CASSKTGTGTGANVLTF. The DNA for the CDR3 is TGTGCCAGTAGTAAAACCGGGACAGGGACTGGGGCCAACGTCCTGACTTTC.

The chain uses TRBV5-1 and TRBJ2-7, with D perhaps TRBD2 (5 bases). The CDR3 spans 12 residues. V lost 5 bases to trimming and J lost 9 bases, with 15 bases between them. CDR1 and CDR2 from the germline V gene are SGHRS and YFSETQ. This CDR3 reads CASSESGWGQYF. In nucleotides, the CDR3 is TGCGCCAGCAGTGAGTCGGGATGGGGGCAGTACTTC.

Here the CDR3 DNA reads TGCAGCTCCTCAGGTTTGGTAGCGGGGGGCAATGAGCAGTTCTTC. This codes for CSSSGLVAGGNEQFF. The rearrangement joins TRBV29-1 to TRBJ2-1, with TRBD2 matching over 10 bases. The junction had 13 bases not matched to a gene; V was cut back by 8 bases and J by 6 bases. The CDR3 runs to 15 residues. CDR1 and CDR2 (germline): SQVTM, ANQGSEA.

In this sample, this clone turned up a few times. CDR3 loop: CASSYEGLGGYTF. The CDR3 DNA sequence: TGTGCCAGCAGTTACGAAGGACTTGGTGGCTACACCTTC. V gene TRBV6-2 or TRBV6-3 combines with J gene TRBJ1-2; D unresolved. Germline assignment: CDR1 MNHEY and CDR2 SVGEGT. This CDR3 has 13 residues. Trimming removed 2 bases from V and 7 bases from J, with 11 bases in between.

This chain uses TRBV27 with TRBJ2-7; 13 bases fit TRBD2. Germline CDR1 reads MNHEY; CDR2 reads SMNVEV (reference sequence). CDR3 size: 18 residues. The V segment lost 10 bases and the J segment 1 base; nucleotides outside the gene matches: 16. CDR3 DNA: TGTGCCACGACCGACGGGACTAGCGGGACCACCCCTTCCTACGAGCAGTACTTC. Translating it yields CATTDGTSGTTPSYEQYF.

The rearrangement joins TRBV4-1 to TRBJ2-7; 9 bases fit TRBD1. Per the germline V gene, CDR1 is MGHRA and CDR2 is YSYEKL. The CDR3 runs 15 residues. The J segment lost 7 bases and the V segment lost 4 bases, leaving 11 bases of the junction unmatched. The CDR3 DNA reads TGCGCCAGCAGCCTCCAGGACAGGGGTTTGAGGGAGCAGTACTTC. Its translation is CASSLQDRGLREQYF.

This clone was seen once. The chain joins TRBV28 to TRBJ2-7, with TRBD2 as a possible D gene (6 bases). CDR3 size: 13 residues. Germline V gene lookup returns CDR1 MDHEN and CDR2 SYDVKM. V was pared by 3 bases and J by 5 bases, with 11 bases between. CDR3 DNA: TGTGCCAGCAGTTTGGAGGGTAAGGACGAGCAGTACTTC. This codes for CASSLEGKDEQYF.

This clone was recorded only once. The chain uses TRBV23-1 and TRBJ2-5; TRBD1 matches 11 bases. TRBV23-1 is known as an ORF, though its function is uncertain. V dropped 0 bases and J dropped 4; count of bases not matched to a gene: 7. The CDR3 consists of 17 residues. The CDR3 spells CASSQSIGTGGVETQYF. CDR3 DNA: TGCGCCAGCAGTCAATCGATAGGGACAGGGGGGGTAGAGACCCAGTACTTC.

The chain carries TRBV7-9 and TRBJ1-4; D not certain. Trimming removed 1 base from V and 0 bases from J, with 9 bases in between. CDR1 is SEHNR and CDR2 is FQNEAQ in the germline V gene (reference sequence). The CDR3 consists of 16 residues. The CDR3 sequence: CASSLGAGATNEKLFF. The CDR3 region has the DNA TGTGCCAGCAGCTTAGGAGCCGGGGCAACTAATGAAAAACTGTTTTTT.

The CDR3 DNA sequence: TGTGCCAGCACTTCGCTGCGGGAGATGGGGACCCAGTACTTC. Residues: CASTSLREMGTQYF. The chain has TRBV11-2 and TRBJ2-5; 7 bases line up with TRBD2. The J segment lost 7 bases and the V segment lost 7 bases, leaving 12 bases of the junction unmatched. CDR1 SGHAT and CDR2 FQNNGV come from the germline V gene. CDR3 size: 14 residues.

This clone was picked up a small number of times. The rearrangement joins TRBV7-2 to TRBJ1-2; 8 bases are a match to TRBD1. The CDR3 sequence is 13 residues long. The V gene's germline CDR1 is SGHTA and CDR2 FQGNSA. The V segment lost 4 bases and the J segment 4 bases; nucleotides outside the gene matches: 2. CDR3 sequence: CASSSTGGYGYTF. The CDR3 bases are TGTGCCAGCAGCTCCACAGGGGGCTATGGCTACACCTTC.

This chain links TRBV30 with TRBJ2-2; TRBD2 matches 12 bases. The trim removed 4 bases at V and 0 bases at J, leaving 3 bases unmatched. The germline gives CDR1 GTSNPN, CDR2 SVGIG (reference sequence). This CDR3 comprises 16 residues. The DNA of the CDR3 is TGTGCCTGGAAACTAGCGGGGGGCCCGAACACCGGGGAGCTGTTTTTT. Protein product: CAWKLAGGPNTGELFF.

The CDR3 DNA reads as TGTGCCAGCAGTACAGGGGGCGAACAGTACTTC. It yields the protein CASSTGGEQYF. The V call is TRBV6-5, the J call TRBJ2-7, with 9 bases that match TRBD1. The CDR3 loop spans 11 amino acids. Germline V CDR1 and CDR2: MNHEY, SVGAGI. V was clipped by 5 bases and J by 10 bases; unmatched bases: 3.

The CDR3 bases are TGTGCCAGCAGCTTGTCCCGTAGCACCTATGGCTACACCTTC. This sequence encodes CASSLSRSTYGYTF. V is TRBV5-5 and J is TRBJ1-2; no clear D gene. The CDR3 extends over 14 amino acids. CDR1 and CDR2 (germline): SGHKS, YYEKEE (reference sequence). Between the trimmed V and J ends, which lost 1 base and 4 bases, there was a span of 11 bases.

V is TRBV6-5 and J is TRBJ1-6, with D tentatively TRBD1 (5 bases). The CDR3 contains 15 residues. The germline V gene encodes CDR1 MNHEY and CDR2 SVGAGI. The V and J ends lost 3 bases and 6 bases respectively, with 12 bases between them. This CDR3 reads CASSYTGTTNSPLHF. CDR3 in DNA: TGTGCCAGCAGTTATACCGGGACTACTAATTCACCCCTCCACTTT.

The chain carries TRBV3-1 (or the pseudogene TRBV3-2) and TRBJ2-1; TRBD2 matches 9 bases. This CDR3 is 15 amino acids long. The germline CDR1 and CDR2 sequences are LGHDT and YNNKEL (reference sequence). The V segment lost 0 bases and the J segment 12 bases; nucleotides outside the gene matches: 9. The CDR3 nucleotides are TGTGCCAGCAGCCAAGAAGGGCGGGAGGGCCTCTGGCAGTTCTTC. Translation gives CASSQEGREGLWQFF.

J is TRBJ2-1 and V is TRBV11-2, with 10 bases identical to TRBD1. This CDR3 has 15 residues. The germline V gene encodes CDR1 SGHAT and CDR2 FQNNGV. With V trimmed by 5 bases and J by 6 bases, 7 bases remained unmatched. The CDR3: CASSLTGGMINEQFF. The CDR3 nucleotides read TGTGCCAGCAGCCTGACAGGGGGCATGATCAATGAGCAGTTCTTC.

The chain joins TRBV19 to TRBJ1-3; the D gene is possibly TRBD1 (5 bases). This CDR3 has 14 amino acids. Trimming left V 7 bases short and J 2 bases short, with 12 bases between. Per the germline V gene, CDR1 is LNHDA and CDR2 is SQIVND (reference sequence). The CDR3 bases are TGTGCCAGTAACCTAGGGGCCGCTGGAAACACCATATATTTT. Translation gives CASNLGAAGNTIYF.

V and J are TRBV12-3 or TRBV12-4 and TRBJ1-1; 9 bases line up with TRBD1. The ends lost 8 bases at V and 8 bases at J; junction bases unmatched: 9. The CDR3 is 13 residues long. CDR3 DNA sequence: TGTGCCAGCGGAAATACAGGGGGCACCGAAGCTTTCTTT. Translated, it gives CASGNTGGTEAFF.

The genes are TRBV10-3 and TRBJ1-5; D may be TRBD1 (5 bases). V lost 0 bases to trimming and J lost 7 bases, with 13 bases between them. In germline, CDR1 is ENHRY, CDR2 SYGVKD. The CDR3 has 15 amino acids. The CDR3 is CAISESGGAGQPQHF. In DNA form, the CDR3 reads TGTGCCATCAGTGAGTCGGGAGGGGCAGGCCAGCCCCAGCATTTT.

The genes are TRBV4-1 and TRBJ2-7, with a weak D call TRBD2 (6 bases). CDR1 is MGHRA and CDR2 is YSYEKL in the germline V gene. There are 13 residues in the CDR3. The V end was cut by 3 bases, the J end by 3 bases, with 9 bases between. This CDR3 is CASSHGEVYEQYF. The CDR3 coding sequence is TGCGCCAGCAGCCACGGGGAGGTCTACGAGCAGTACTTC.

V is TRBV2 and J is TRBJ2-7; possibly TRBD1 for D (6 bases). The CDR3 totals 13 residues. Trimming shortened V by 2 bases and J by 5 bases, and 10 bases separated the two germline ends. In germline, CDR1 is SNHLY, CDR2 FYNNEI. CDR3 bases: TGTGCCAGCAGTGAATCACAGGGCGACGAGCAGTACTTC. Translating gives CASSESQGDEQYF.

V gene TRBV7-9 combines with J gene TRBJ1-2; D call uncertain. The V end lost 3 bases, the J end lost 5 bases, and 13 bases lay between the germline ends. The CDR3 runs to 14 residues. Germline V gene lookup returns CDR1 SEHNR and CDR2 FQNEAQ (reference sequence). CDR3 loop: CASSLAGRQYGYTF. CDR3 DNA: TGTGCCAGCAGCTTGGCCGGGAGACAATATGGCTACACCTTC.

The chain has TRBV5-8 and TRBJ2-1, with D maybe TRBD2 (7 bases). Germline V CDR1 and CDR2: SGHTS, YDEGEE. The CDR3 sequence is 15 residues long. Trimming shortened V by 4 bases and J by 6 bases, and 17 bases separated the two germline ends. The CDR3 sequence: CASSLRGAVGNEQFF. The CDR3 bases are TGTGCCAGCAGCCTTCGGGGGGCAGTAGGCAATGAGCAGTTCTTC.

The chain employs TRBV6-2 or TRBV6-3 and TRBJ1-6, with a weak D call TRBD1 (5 bases). There are 15 residues in the CDR3. The V end was cut by 4 bases, the J end by 10 bases, with 17 bases between. In germline, CDR1 is MNHEY, CDR2 SVGEGT. CDR3 region: CASSSLGELKSPLHF. The CDR3 nucleotides are TGTGCCAGCAGTTCTTTAGGGGAATTAAAGTCACCCCTCCACTTT.